The entry below describes one T cell receptor (beta chain). The antigen is not known. The same CDR3 also results from other DNA sequences found in this sample. Germline V gives CDR1 DFQATT, CDR2 SNEGSKA (reference sequence). CDR3 length: 10 residues. Expressed TCRB transcripts were sequenced after all isolated RNA was converted to cDNA. Measured with immunoSEQ multiplex PCR; TCRdb has only the in-frame clones, and not every one. The sample has hundreds of thousands of clones, around an eighth seen once. This entry belongs to a study of beta chain features in type 1 diabetes. Every donor had blood drawn once into heparin, roughly 110 mL on average. Purity above 95% was achieved in all sorted populations. Study results and caveats: A moderate, significant TCRB CDR3 shortening appeared in type 1 diabetes across four CD4+ subsets. Highly expressing activated T cells could be over-counted with a cDNA template. The study left unresolved whether HLA type influences TCRB rearrangement.

Sequenced material: naive CD4+ T cells from blood. The gene calls are TRBV20-1 and TRBJ2-5; 7 nucleotides line up with TRBD1. The sequence was obtained from a man aged 18 to 29 with type 1 diabetes. The CDR3 DNA is TGCAGCGCAGGGGGAGAGACCCAGTACTTC. This sequence encodes CSAGGETQYF.